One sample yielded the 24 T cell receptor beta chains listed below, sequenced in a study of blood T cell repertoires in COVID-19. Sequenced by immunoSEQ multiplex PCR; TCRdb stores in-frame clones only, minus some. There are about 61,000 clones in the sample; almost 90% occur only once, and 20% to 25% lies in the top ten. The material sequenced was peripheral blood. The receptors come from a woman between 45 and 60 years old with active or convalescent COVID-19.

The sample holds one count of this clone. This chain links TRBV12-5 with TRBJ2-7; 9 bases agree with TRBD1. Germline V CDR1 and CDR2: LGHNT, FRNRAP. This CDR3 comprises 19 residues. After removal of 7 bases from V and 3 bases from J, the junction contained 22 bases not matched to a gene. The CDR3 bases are TGTGCTAGTGCCGGCGCCTCGGGACAGGGATCAAGGTATGTCTACGAGCAGTACTTC. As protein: CASAGASGQGSRYVYEQYF. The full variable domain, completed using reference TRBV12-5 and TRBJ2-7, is DARVTQTPRHKVTEMGQEVTMRCQPILGHNTVFWYRQTMMQGLELLAYFRNRAPLDDSGMPKDRFSAEMPDATLATLKIQPSEPRDSAVYFCASAGASGQGSRYVYEQYFGPGTRLTVT.

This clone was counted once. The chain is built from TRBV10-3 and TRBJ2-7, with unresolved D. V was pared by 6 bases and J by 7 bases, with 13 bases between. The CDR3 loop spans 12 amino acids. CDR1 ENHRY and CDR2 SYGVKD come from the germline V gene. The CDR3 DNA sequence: TGTGCCATCAGGACTCCAGATATGGAGCAGTACTTC. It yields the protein CAIRTPDMEQYF.

This chain's CDR3 is CASSWLAGGTYEQYF. The CDR3 nucleotides read TGTGCCAGCAGCTGGCTAGCGGGAGGGACATACGAGCAGTACTTC. V gene TRBV7-9 combines with J gene TRBJ2-7; 12 bases agree with TRBD2. After removal of 4 bases from V and 4 bases from J, the junction contained 5 bases not matched to a gene. From germline, CDR1 is SEHNR and CDR2 FQNEAQ (reference sequence). The CDR3 runs to 15 residues.

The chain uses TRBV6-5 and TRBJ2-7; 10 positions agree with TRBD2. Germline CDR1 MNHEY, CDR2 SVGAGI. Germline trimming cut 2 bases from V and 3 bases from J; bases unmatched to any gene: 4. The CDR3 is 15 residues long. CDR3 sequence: CASSYPLAGVYEQYF. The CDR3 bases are TGTGCCAGCAGTTACCCGCTAGCGGGGGTCTACGAGCAGTACTTC.

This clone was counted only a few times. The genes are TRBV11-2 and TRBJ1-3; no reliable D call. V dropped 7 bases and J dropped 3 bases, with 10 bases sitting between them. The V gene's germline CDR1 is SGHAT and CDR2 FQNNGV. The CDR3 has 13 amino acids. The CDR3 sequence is CASTPGVGNTIYF. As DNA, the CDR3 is TGTGCCAGCACCCCGGGAGTTGGAAACACCATATATTTT.

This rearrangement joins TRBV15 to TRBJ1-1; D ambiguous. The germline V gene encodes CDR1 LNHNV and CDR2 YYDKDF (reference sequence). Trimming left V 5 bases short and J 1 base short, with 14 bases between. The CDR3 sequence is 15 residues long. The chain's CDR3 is CATSPPSGSNTEAFF. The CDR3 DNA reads TGTGCCACCAGCCCCCCGTCGGGGTCGAACACTGAAGCTTTCTTT.

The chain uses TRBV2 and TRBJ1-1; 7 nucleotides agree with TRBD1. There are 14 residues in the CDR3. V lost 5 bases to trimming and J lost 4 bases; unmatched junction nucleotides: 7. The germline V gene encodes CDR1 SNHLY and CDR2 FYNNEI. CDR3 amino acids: CASSKEQGFTEAFF. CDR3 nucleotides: TGTGCCAGCAGTAAGGAACAGGGGTTCACTGAAGCTTTCTTT.

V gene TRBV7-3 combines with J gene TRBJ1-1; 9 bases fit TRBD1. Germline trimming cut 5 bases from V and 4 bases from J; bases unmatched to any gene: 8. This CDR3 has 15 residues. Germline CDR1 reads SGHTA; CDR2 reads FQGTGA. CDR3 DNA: TGTGCCAGCAGCACGACAGGGGGAAGGGGCACTGAAGCTTTCTTT. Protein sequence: CASSTTGGRGTEAFF.

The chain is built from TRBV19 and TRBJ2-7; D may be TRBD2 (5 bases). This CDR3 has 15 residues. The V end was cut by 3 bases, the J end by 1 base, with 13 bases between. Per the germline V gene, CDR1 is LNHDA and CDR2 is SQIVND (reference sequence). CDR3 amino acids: CASSMMGTGSYEQYF. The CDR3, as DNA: TGTGCCAGTAGTATGATGGGAACGGGATCCTACGAGCAGTACTTC.

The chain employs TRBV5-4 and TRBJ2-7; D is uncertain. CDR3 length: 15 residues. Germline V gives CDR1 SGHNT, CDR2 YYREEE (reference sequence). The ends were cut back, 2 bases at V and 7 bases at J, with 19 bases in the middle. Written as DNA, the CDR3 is TGTGCCAGCAGCTTAGACTCGCGGTCGGATTGGGAGCAGTACTTC. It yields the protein CASSLDSRSDWEQYF.

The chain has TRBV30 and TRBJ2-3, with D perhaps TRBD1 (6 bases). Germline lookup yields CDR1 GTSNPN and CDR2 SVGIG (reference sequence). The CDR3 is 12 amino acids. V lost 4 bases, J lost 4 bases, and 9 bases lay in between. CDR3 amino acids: CAWNTGSDTQYF. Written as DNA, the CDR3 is TGTGCCTGGAACACAGGGTCAGATACGCAGTATTTT.

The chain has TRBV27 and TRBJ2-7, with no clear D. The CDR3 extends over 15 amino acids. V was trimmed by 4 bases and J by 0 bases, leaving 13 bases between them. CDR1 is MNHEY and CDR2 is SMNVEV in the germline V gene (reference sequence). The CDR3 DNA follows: TGTGCCAGCAGTTCGCGACTGCTGGACTCCTACGAGCAGTACTTC. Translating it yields CASSSRLLDSYEQYF.

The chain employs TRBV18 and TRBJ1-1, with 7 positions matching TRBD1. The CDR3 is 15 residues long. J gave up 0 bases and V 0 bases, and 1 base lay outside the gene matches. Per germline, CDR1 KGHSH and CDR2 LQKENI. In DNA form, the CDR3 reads TGTGCCAGCTCACCACCCGACAGGGTGAACACTGAAGCTTTCTTT. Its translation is CASSPPDRVNTEAFF.

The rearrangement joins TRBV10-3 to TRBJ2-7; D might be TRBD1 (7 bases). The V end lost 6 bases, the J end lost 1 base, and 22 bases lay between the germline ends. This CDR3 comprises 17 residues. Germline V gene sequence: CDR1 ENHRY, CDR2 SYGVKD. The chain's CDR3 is CAIRDPTLEGASYEQYF. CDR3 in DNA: TGTGCCATCAGGGATCCTACTTTGGAGGGGGCTTCCTACGAGCAGTACTTC.

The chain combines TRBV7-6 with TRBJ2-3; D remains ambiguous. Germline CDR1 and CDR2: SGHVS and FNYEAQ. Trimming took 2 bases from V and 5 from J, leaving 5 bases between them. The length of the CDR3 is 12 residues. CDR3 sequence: CASSLFGDTQYF. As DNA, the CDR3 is TGTGCCAGCAGCTTATTCGGAGATACGCAGTATTTT.

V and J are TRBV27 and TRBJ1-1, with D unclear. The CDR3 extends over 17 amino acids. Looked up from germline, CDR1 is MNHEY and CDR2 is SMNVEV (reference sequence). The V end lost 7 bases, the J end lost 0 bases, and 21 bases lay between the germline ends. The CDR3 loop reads CASNLRGAPSMNTEAFF. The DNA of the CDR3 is TGTGCCAGCAACCTCAGAGGAGCCCCATCTATGAACACTGAAGCTTTCTTT.

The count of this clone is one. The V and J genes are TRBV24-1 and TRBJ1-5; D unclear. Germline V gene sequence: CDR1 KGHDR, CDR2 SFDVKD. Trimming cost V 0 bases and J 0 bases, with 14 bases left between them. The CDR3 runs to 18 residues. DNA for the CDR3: TGTGCCACCAGTGATTTGGAGTTTCCATTTACTAGCAATCAGCCCCAGCATTTT. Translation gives CATSDLEFPFTSNQPQHF.

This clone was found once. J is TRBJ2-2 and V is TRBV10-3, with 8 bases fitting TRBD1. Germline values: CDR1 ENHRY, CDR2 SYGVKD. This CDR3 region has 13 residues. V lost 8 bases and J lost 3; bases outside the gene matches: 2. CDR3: CAILTGDTGELFF. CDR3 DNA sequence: TGTGCCATCCTGACAGGGGACACCGGGGAGCTGTTTTTT.

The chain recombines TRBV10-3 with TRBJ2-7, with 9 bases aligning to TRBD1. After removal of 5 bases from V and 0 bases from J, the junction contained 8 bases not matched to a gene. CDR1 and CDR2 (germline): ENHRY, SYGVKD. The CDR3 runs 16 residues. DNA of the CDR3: TGTGCCATCAGTAACACCGGGACAGGGAGCTCCTACGAGCAGTACTTC. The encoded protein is CAISNTGTGSSYEQYF.

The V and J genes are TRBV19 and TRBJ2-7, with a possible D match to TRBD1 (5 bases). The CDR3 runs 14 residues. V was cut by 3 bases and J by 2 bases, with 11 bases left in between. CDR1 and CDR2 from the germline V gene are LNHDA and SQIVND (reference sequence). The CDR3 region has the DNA TGTGCCAGTAGTATCTCGGGCAGGGCCTACGAGCAGTACTTC. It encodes CASSISGRAYEQYF.

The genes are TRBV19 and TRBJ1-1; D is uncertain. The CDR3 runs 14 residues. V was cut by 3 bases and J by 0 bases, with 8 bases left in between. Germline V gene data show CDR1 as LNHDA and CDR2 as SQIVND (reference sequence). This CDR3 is CASSIGLMNTEAFF. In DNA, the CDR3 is TGTGCCAGTAGTATCGGGTTAATGAACACTGAAGCTTTCTTT.

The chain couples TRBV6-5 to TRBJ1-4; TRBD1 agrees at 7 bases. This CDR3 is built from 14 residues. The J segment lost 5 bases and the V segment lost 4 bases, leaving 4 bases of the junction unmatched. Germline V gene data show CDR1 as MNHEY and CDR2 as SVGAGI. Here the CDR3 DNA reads TGTGCCAGCAGTTTAACCAGGGGGAATGAAAAACTGTTTTTT. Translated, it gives CASSLTRGNEKLFF.

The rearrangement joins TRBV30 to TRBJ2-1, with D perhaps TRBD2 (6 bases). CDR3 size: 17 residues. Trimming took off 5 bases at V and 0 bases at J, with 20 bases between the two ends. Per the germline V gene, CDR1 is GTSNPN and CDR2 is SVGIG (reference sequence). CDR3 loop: CAWSPWGGVSSYNEQFF. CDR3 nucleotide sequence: TGTGCCTGGTCCCCATGGGGAGGAGTAAGCTCCTACAATGAGCAGTTCTTC.

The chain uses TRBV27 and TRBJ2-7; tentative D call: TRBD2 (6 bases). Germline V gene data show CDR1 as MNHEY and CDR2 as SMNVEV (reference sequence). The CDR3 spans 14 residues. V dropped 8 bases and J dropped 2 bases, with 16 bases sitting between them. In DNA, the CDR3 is TGTGCCAGCGCCCCCCCGGGAGTCACCTACGAGCAGTACTTC. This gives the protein CASAPPGVTYEQYF.